One sample yielded the 32 T cell receptor beta chains listed below, sequenced in a study of neurological immune-mediated disorders. TCRdb re-called the 5' RACE reads through MiXCR, storing one row per CDR3 protein. Among about 95,000 distinct CDR3 sequences listed, around 3.3% were seen once. Sequenced material: PBMCs. These receptors were obtained from a woman under 30 with multiple sclerosis.

In this sample, this clonotype turned up many times. The chain employs TRBV7-2 and TRBJ2-1; possible D gene TRBD2, 5 bases. Germline assignment: CDR1 SGHTA and CDR2 FQGNSA. The CDR3 runs to 13 residues. V gave up 4 bases and J gave up 7 bases, with 11 bases separating them. The CDR3 region is CASSSWPGNEQFF. CDR3 in DNA: TGTGCCAGCAGCTCCTGGCCGGGGAATGAGCAGTTCTTC.

This clonotype was counted ten times or more. The V and J genes are TRBV9 and TRBJ1-2, with D possibly TRBD1 on 6 matching bases. The CDR3 has 14 residues. Germline lookup yields CDR1 SGDLS and CDR2 YYNGEE. The V end lost 3 bases, the J end lost 4 bases, and 13 bases lay between the germline ends. CDR3 nucleotides: TGTGCCAGCAGCGCGTCAGACAGGACCTATGGCTACACCTTC. It specifies CASSASDRTYGYTF.

This clonotype has a count of ten or more. This chain uses TRBV20-1 with TRBJ2-5, with D tentatively TRBD2 (6 bases). There are 15 residues in the CDR3. Germline values: CDR1 DFQATT, CDR2 SNEGSKA (reference sequence). V was trimmed by 0 bases and J by 4 bases, leaving 15 bases between them. CDR3 DNA sequence: TGCAGTGCTAGAGATGGAAAAGGAGGGTTAGAGACCCAGTACTTC. Its translation: CSARDGKGGLETQYF.

This clonotype was detected ten times or more. The chain is built from TRBV6-2 or TRBV6-3 and TRBJ2-1; 7 bases agree with TRBD2. The CDR3 sequence is 14 residues long. Germline trimming cut 8 bases from V and 3 bases from J; bases unmatched to any gene: 7. Germline loops: CDR1 MNHEY, CDR2 SVGEGT. The CDR3 DNA reads as TGTGCCAGCGATCCGGGAGGAGACTACAATGAGCAGTTCTTC. This encodes CASDPGGDYNEQFF.

This clonotype was observed at least ten times. One end of the junction does not line up with germline, which may come from a read error. The rearrangement links TRBV4-1 to TRBJ2-3; D remains unclear. This CDR3 region has 13 residues. The germline CDR1 and CDR2 sequences are MGHRA and YSYEKL. The CDR3 DNA reads as TGCGCCAGCAGCCAAGCTACCACCCCCCCACGGGATTTT. Protein product: CASSQATTPPRDF.

This clonotype has only a few counts. The rearrangement links TRBV19 to TRBJ2-1; TRBD2 might be the D (7 bases). Per the germline V gene, CDR1 is LNHDA and CDR2 is SQIVND (reference sequence). Deletions cut 3 bases from V and 2 bases from J, with 14 bases between. The CDR3 sequence is 16 residues long. The CDR3 spells CASSIGGGGAYNEQFF. The CDR3 DNA follows: TGTGCCAGTAGTATTGGGGGGGGCGGGGCCTACAATGAGCAGTTCTTC.

This clonotype was seen ten or more times. The rearrangement links TRBV14 to TRBJ2-5, with D hard to call. CDR3 size: 12 residues. Trimming removed 1 base from V and 9 bases from J, with 9 bases in between. Germline lookup yields CDR1 SGHDN and CDR2 FVKESK. CDR3 nucleotides: TGTGCCAGCAGCCAAGTCACATGGGCCCAGTACTTC. Encoded protein: CASSQVTWAQYF.

There are many counts of this clonotype. The chain has TRBV5-6 and TRBJ2-5, with 12 bases aligning to TRBD2. Germline V gene data show CDR1 as SGHDT and CDR2 as YYEEEE. With 3 bases clipped from V and 9 bases from J, the junction kept 9 bases outside the gene matches. The CDR3 has 15 residues. CDR3 in DNA: TGTGCCAGCAGCTCGGGGACTAGCGGGTTGCAGGCCCAGTACTTC. This encodes CASSSGTSGLQAQYF.

This clonotype was picked up many times. This sequence joins TRBV29-1 and TRBJ1-5, with a possible D match to TRBD1 (6 bases). V lost 6 bases and J 9 bases, leaving 21 bases between the germline ends. Germline-derived CDR1 and CDR2 are SQVTM and ANQGSEA. There are 14 residues in the CDR3. CDR3 in amino acids: CSVLTSAGEGPQHF. The CDR3 nucleotides read TGCAGCGTCCTAACCTCGGCAGGGGAGGGGCCCCAGCATTTT.

This clonotype was seen only a few times. Compared with germline, one end of the junction differs, possibly owing to a read error. The rearrangement links TRBV20-1 to TRBJ2-1; D uncertain. This CDR3 is 13 amino acids long. CDR1 is DFQATT and CDR2 is SNEGSKA in the germline V gene (reference sequence). The chain's CDR3 is CSDRDTLYNEQFF. Written as DNA, the CDR3 is TGCAGTGATAGAGATACACTCTACAATGAGCAGTTCTTC.

At least ten counts were recorded for this clonotype. The chain uses TRBV12-3 or TRBV12-4 and TRBJ2-1; possibly TRBD1 for D (6 bases). Trimming shortened V by 3 bases and J by 7 bases, and 13 bases separated the two germline ends. This CDR3 is built from 14 residues. In DNA form, the CDR3 reads TGTGCCAGCAGTTTCGATGGGGGCATGAATGAGCAGTTCTTC. Protein product: CASSFDGGMNEQFF.

In this sample, this clonotype turned up many times. The V call is TRBV5-1, the J call TRBJ2-5; TRBD1 aligns across 7 bases. After removal of 4 bases from V and 2 bases from J, the junction contained 8 bases not matched to a gene. The CDR3 contains 15 residues. Germline values: CDR1 SGHRS, CDR2 YFSETQ. In DNA, the CDR3 is TGCGCCAGCAGCCCGCTGACAGGGCAGCAAGAGACCCAGTACTTC. Protein: CASSPLTGQQETQYF.

This clonotype was counted many times. The V and J genes are TRBV15 and TRBJ2-5; the match to TRBD1 covers 8 bases. The CDR3 sequence is 15 residues long. CDR1 and CDR2 from the germline V gene are LNHNV and YYDKDF (reference sequence). Trimming took 2 bases from V and 5 from J; bases not matched to a gene: 7. CDR3 DNA: TGTGCCACCAGCAGATGGACAGGGAACGGGGAGACCCAGTACTTC. This encodes CATSRWTGNGETQYF. Full variable domain (outside the CDR3, taken from reference TRBV15 and TRBJ2-5): DAMVIQNPRYQVTQFGKPVTLSCSQTLNHNVMYWYQQKSSQAPKLLFHYYDKDFNNEADTPDNFQSRRPNTSFCFLDIRSPGLGDTAMYLCATSRWTGNGETQYFGPGTRLLVL.

The CDR3 is CSAGVPTSGILDNEQFF. In DNA form, the CDR3 reads TGCAGTGCCGGAGTCCCGACTAGCGGGATTTTGGACAATGAGCAGTTCTTC. V and J are TRBV20-1 and TRBJ2-1; 11 nucleotides line up with TRBD2. The CDR3 loop spans 17 amino acids. The V segment lost 6 bases and the J segment 5 bases; nucleotides outside the gene matches: 15. Germline-derived CDR1 and CDR2 are DFQATT and SNEGSKA (reference sequence).

In its sample, this clonotype was seen many times. V is TRBV7-2 and J is TRBJ1-5; D might be TRBD1 (6 bases). From germline, CDR1 is SGHTA and CDR2 FQGNSA. Trimming stripped 1 base from V and 3 bases from J, with 13 bases between. CDR3 size: 16 residues. The CDR3 DNA sequence: TGTGCCAGCAGCTTAGTCTCGGGGACATACAATCAGCCCCAGCATTTT. Translated: CASSLVSGTYNQPQHF.

The sample holds many counts of this clonotype. J is TRBJ1-5 and V is TRBV27; a weak D match, TRBD1 (5 bases). The CDR3 loop spans 13 amino acids. V was pared by 4 bases and J by 7 bases, with 11 bases between. CDR1 is MNHEY, CDR2 SMNVEV, per germline (reference sequence). The CDR3 coding sequence is TGTGCCAGCAGTTACGGGGGAAACCAGCCCCAGCATTTT. It translates to CASSYGGNQPQHF.

This clonotype was seen at least ten times. The gene calls are TRBV15 and TRBJ1-4, with 7 bases that match TRBD1. Trimming cost V 7 bases and J 7 bases; bases outside gene matches: 9. Germline V CDR1 and CDR2: LNHNV, YYDKDF (reference sequence). There are 14 residues in the CDR3. The CDR3 loop reads CATKSGQAFEKLFF. For the CDR3, the DNA is TGTGCCACCAAGTCCGGACAGGCGTTTGAAAAACTGTTTTTT.

This clonotype showed up many times. The chain uses TRBV20-1 and TRBJ2-2, with 8 nucleotides matching TRBD2. The length of the CDR3 is 17 residues. Germline V gene lookup returns CDR1 DFQATT and CDR2 SNEGSKA (reference sequence). J gave up 4 bases and V 0 bases, and 10 bases lay outside the gene matches. CDR3 loop: CSARDPLAGSFTGELFF. The CDR3 nucleotides read TGCAGTGCTAGAGATCCTCTAGCGGGTTCCTTCACCGGGGAGCTGTTTTTT.

CDR3 bases: TGTGCCACCAGCACCAACCGGGACTCCGTCGAGACCCAGTACTTC. Translation gives CATSTNRDSVETQYF. The chain recombines TRBV15 with TRBJ2-5, with D possibly being TRBD2 (6 bases). The length of the CDR3 is 15 residues. CDR1 is LNHNV and CDR2 is YYDKDF in the germline V gene (reference sequence). V was clipped by 4 bases and J by 5 bases, with 17 bases between them.

This clonotype was seen ten or more times. This chain links TRBV30 with TRBJ2-2; D remains ambiguous. CDR3 length: 15 amino acids. V was cut by 1 base and J by 4 bases, with 13 bases left in between. CDR1 is GTSNPN and CDR2 is SVGIG in the germline V gene (reference sequence). The CDR3 here is CAWSDIAAFTGELFF. CDR3 sequence (DNA): TGTGCCTGGAGTGACATTGCGGCCTTCACCGGGGAGCTGTTTTTT.

This clonotype was found many times. The chain joins TRBV18 to TRBJ2-7; the D gene could be TRBD1 or TRBD2 (5 bases each). Germline V lookup: CDR1 KGHSH, CDR2 LQKENI. V was trimmed by 2 bases and J by 4 bases, leaving 12 bases between them. The CDR3 has 14 residues. The CDR3 spells CASSPVEWGYEQYF. DNA of the CDR3: TGTGCCAGCTCACCAGTAGAGTGGGGGTACGAGCAGTACTTC. The variable domain in full, completed from reference TRBV18 and TRBJ2-7, reads NAGVMQNPRHLVRRRGQEARLRCSPMKGHSHVYWYRQLPEEGLKFMVYLQKENIIDESGMPKERFSAEFPKEGPSILRIQQVVRGDSAAYFCASSPVEWGYEQYFGPGTRLTVT.

This clonotype was seen repeatedly, ten times or more. This chain uses TRBV2 with TRBJ2-1; TRBD2 matches 10 bases. The germline gives CDR1 SNHLY, CDR2 FYNNEI. The junction had 7 bases not matched to a gene; V was cut back by 9 bases and J by 5 bases. The CDR3 consists of 14 residues. CDR3 DNA: TGTGCCAGTATTGGGACTAGCGCTGACAATGAGCAGTTCTTC. Protein product: CASIGTSADNEQFF.

This clonotype was seen a few times. The CDR3 protein is CASSDDRAPDTQYF. The CDR3, as DNA: TGTGCCAGCAGTGATGACAGGGCCCCAGATACGCAGTATTTT. The V gene is TRBV25-1, the J gene TRBJ2-3, with TRBD1 identical over 7 bases. The germline CDR1 and CDR2 sequences are MGHDK and SYGVNS. This CDR3 is built from 14 residues. With V trimmed by 3 bases and J by 4 bases, 4 bases remained unmatched.

This clonotype was found many times. This chain connects TRBV6-5 to TRBJ1-2; 9 bases match TRBD1. The V and J ends lost 4 bases and 8 bases, in that order; junction bases with no gene match: 5. This CDR3 contains 13 residues. CDR1 is MNHEY, CDR2 SVGAGI, per germline. The CDR3 loop reads CASSLGQGRGYTF. CDR3 in DNA: TGTGCCAGCAGTTTGGGACAGGGAAGGGGCTACACCTTC.

In this sample, this clonotype turned up many times. This rearrangement joins TRBV28 to TRBJ1-1; 10 nucleotides agree with TRBD1. The CDR3 extends over 14 amino acids. Trimming cost V 5 bases and J 4 bases; bases outside gene matches: 4. The V gene's germline CDR1 is MDHEN and CDR2 SYDVKM. CDR3 loop: CASSGQGGGTEAFF. The CDR3 DNA sequence: TGTGCCAGCAGTGGACAGGGGGGAGGCACTGAAGCTTTCTTT. The full variable domain, rest sourced from reference TRBV28 and TRBJ1-1, is DVKVTQSSRYLVKRTGEKVFLECVQDMDHENMFWYRQDPGLGLRLIYFSYDVKMKEKGDIPEGYSVSREKKERFSLILESASTNQTSMYLCASSGQGGGTEAFFGQGTRLTVV.

This clonotype was observed many times. The V gene is TRBV5-5, the J gene TRBJ1-4, with D tentatively TRBD1 (5 bases). Germline V CDR1 and CDR2: SGHKS, YYEKEE (reference sequence). CDR3 size: 13 residues. Trimming took off 5 bases at V and 5 bases at J, with 10 bases between the two ends. CDR3 bases: TGTGCCAGCAGAGGGGACTTAAATGAAAAACTGTTTTTT. Translation gives CASRGDLNEKLFF.

This clonotype was picked up many times. The chain carries TRBV6-5 and TRBJ2-2, with TRBD1 as a possible D gene (5 bases). This CDR3 has 15 amino acids. In germline, CDR1 is MNHEY, CDR2 SVGAGI. V lost 4 bases to trimming and J lost 6 bases, with 15 bases between them. As DNA, the CDR3 is TGTGCCAGCAGTTTCGACAGAAGGTTTCCCGGGGAGCTGTTTTTT. It yields the protein CASSFDRRFPGELFF.

This clonotype was counted ten times or more. This chain uses TRBV5-1 with TRBJ2-7; TRBD1 agrees at 10 bases. This CDR3 region has 15 residues. J was trimmed by 3 bases and V by 2 bases; bases with no gene match: 5. The germline V gene has CDR1 SGHRS and CDR2 YFSETQ. CDR3 bases: TGCGCCAGCAGCTTTGACGGGACAGGGGACTACGAGCAGTACTTC. This sequence encodes CASSFDGTGDYEQYF.

This clonotype was seen repeatedly, ten times or more. CDR3 sequence: CASTPLYNEQFF. The DNA of the CDR3 is TGTGCCAGCACCCCCCTTTACAATGAGCAGTTCTTC. The chain couples TRBV7-9 to TRBJ2-1, with no clear D. The CDR3 extends over 12 amino acids. CDR1 SEHNR and CDR2 FQNEAQ come from the germline V gene (reference sequence). Trimming shortened V by 7 bases and J by 4 bases, and 8 bases separated the two germline ends.

This clonotype was picked up many times. This chain links TRBV11-2 with TRBJ2-7, with 7 nucleotides matching TRBD1. The junction had 8 bases not matched to a gene; V was cut back by 4 bases and J by 5 bases. Germline V lookup: CDR1 SGHAT, CDR2 FQNNGV. This CDR3 spans 14 amino acids. The CDR3 region is CASSSQGVYDEQYF. DNA of the CDR3: TGTGCCAGCAGCTCCCAGGGGGTTTATGACGAGCAGTACTTC.

Many counts were recorded for this clonotype. V gene TRBV5-1 combines with J gene TRBJ1-4, with D tentatively TRBD1 (5 bases). This CDR3 is 14 amino acids long. V lost 1 base and J 7 bases, leaving 11 bases between the germline ends. The germline V gene has CDR1 SGHRS and CDR2 YFSETQ. The CDR3 region is CASSLMAGSEKLFF. The CDR3, as DNA: TGCGCCAGCAGCTTGATGGCAGGGAGTGAAAAACTGTTTTTT.

This clonotype was seen at least ten times. The CDR3 loop is CAITRGERETQYF. The DNA of the CDR3 is TGTGCCATCACCCGGGGCGAGAGGGAGACCCAGTACTTC. This chain links TRBV10-3 with TRBJ2-5, with D perhaps being TRBD1 or TRBD2 (5 bases each). Trimming shortened V by 7 bases and J by 5 bases, and 14 bases separated the two germline ends. CDR1 is ENHRY and CDR2 is SYGVKD in the germline V gene. The CDR3 is 13 residues long.